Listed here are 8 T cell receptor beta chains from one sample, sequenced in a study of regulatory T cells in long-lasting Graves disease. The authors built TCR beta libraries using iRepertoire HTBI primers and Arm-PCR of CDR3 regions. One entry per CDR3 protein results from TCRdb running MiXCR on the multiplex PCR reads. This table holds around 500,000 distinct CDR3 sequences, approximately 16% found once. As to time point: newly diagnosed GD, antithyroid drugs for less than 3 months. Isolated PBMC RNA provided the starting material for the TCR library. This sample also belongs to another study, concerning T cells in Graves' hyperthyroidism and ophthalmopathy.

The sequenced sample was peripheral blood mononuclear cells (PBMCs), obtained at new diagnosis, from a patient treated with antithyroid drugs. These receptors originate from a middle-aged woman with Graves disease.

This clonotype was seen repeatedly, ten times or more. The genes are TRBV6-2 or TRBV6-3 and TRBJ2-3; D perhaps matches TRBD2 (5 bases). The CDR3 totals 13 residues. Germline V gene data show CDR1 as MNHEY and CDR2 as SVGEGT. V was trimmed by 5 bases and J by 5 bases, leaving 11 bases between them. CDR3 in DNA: TGTGCCAGCAGTCTGGAGGCGGGAGATACGCAGTATTTT. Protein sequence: CASSLEAGDTQYF.

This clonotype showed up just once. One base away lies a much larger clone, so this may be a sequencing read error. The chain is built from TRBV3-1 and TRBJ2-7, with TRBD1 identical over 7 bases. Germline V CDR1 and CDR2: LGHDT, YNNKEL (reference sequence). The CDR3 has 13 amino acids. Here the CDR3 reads CAGSQGQLYEQYF. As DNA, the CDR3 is TGTGCCGGCAGCCAGGGACAGCTCTACGAGCAGTACTTC.

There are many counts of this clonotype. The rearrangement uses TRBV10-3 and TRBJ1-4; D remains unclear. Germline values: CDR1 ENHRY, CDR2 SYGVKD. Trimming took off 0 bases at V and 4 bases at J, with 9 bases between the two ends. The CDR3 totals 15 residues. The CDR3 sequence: CAISESSGLNEKLFF. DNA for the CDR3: TGTGCCATCAGTGAGTCATCCGGGCTTAATGAAAAACTGTTTTTT.

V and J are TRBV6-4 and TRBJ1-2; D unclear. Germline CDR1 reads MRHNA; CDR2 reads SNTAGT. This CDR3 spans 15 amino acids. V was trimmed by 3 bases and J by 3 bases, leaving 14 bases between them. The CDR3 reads CASSEGPDGYYGYTF. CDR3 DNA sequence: TGTGCCAGCAGTGAGGGCCCGGACGGTTACTATGGCTACACCTTC.

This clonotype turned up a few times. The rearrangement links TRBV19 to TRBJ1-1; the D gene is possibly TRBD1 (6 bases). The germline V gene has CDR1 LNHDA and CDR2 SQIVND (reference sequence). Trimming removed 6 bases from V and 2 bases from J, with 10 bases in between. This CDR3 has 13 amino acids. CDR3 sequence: CASRDRTNTEAFF. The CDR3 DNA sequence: TGTGCCAGTAGGGACAGAACTAACACTGAAGCTTTCTTT. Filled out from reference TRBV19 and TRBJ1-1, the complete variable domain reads DGGITQSPKYLFRKEGQNVTLSCEQNLNHDAMYWYRQDPGQGLRLIYYSQIVNDFQKGDIAEGYSVSREKKESFPLTVTSAQKNPTAFYLCASRDRTNTEAFFGQGTRLTVV.

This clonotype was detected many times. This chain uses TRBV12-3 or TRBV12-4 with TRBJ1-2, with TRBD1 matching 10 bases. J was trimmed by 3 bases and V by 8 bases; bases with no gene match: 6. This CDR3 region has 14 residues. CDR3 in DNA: TGTGCCAGCCAGGTTGGACAGGGGGACTATGGCTACACCTTC. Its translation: CASQVGQGDYGYTF.

CDR3 DNA sequence: TGTGCCAGTAGTATCCAGAACACTGAAGCTTTCTTT. Its translation: CASSIQNTEAFF. The V gene is TRBV19, the J gene TRBJ1-1; D not certain. CDR3 length: 12 residues. The V and J ends lost 3 bases and 1 base respectively, with 3 bases between them. Per the germline V gene, CDR1 is LNHDA and CDR2 is SQIVND (reference sequence).

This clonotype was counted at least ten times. CDR3 in amino acids: CASSLRVLENTEAFF. Here the CDR3 DNA reads TGTGCCAGCAGCTTGAGGGTATTGGAAAACACTGAAGCTTTCTTT. This chain uses TRBV7-9 with TRBJ1-1; D is unresolved. Germline V CDR1 and CDR2: SEHNR, FQNEAQ (reference sequence). V was cut by 3 bases and J by 2 bases, with 13 bases left in between. The CDR3 contains 15 residues.